This T cell receptor beta chain derives from a study of blood T cell repertoires in COVID-19 (dated by TCRdb to the early 2020s). In the study overall: Samples covering the acute and convalescent phases of COVID-19 were provided by collaborators in the United States, Italy and Spain. Deeply sampled blood TCRbeta repertoires from subjects exposed to, actively infected with, or recovered from COVID-19 were included in the dataset. The material from the prospective study consisted of cDNA or gDNA derived from T cells, B-cell-depleted T cells, or PBMCs. The repertoires were made available in a free public database intended to serve as a resource for research on the immune response to SARS-CoV-2. Nearly every sample came with metadata listing a de-identified subject ID, COVID-19 status, age in years and sex. The samples were drawn from the first 160 participants of the ongoing ImmuneRACE study and from 950 to 1,500 subjects provided by 6 global collaborators. Where available, HLA class I and class II types were taken from metadata supplied by the sample provider and were not determined by assay-based typing. Study-level results and caveats: How much clinical and demographic metadata was included differed by source and by participant, and the metadata was provided uncurated.

In the prospective study, participants were 18 to 89 years old, resided in about two dozen geographic areas of the United States, and were enrolled through a virtual design. In the prospective study, cohorts were assigned on the basis of participant-reported clinical history obtained from a screening survey and a study questionnaire. Exposed participants were defined as having been in contact with someone with a PCR-confirmed or clinician-diagnosed COVID-19 case within 2 weeks of study entry. In the prospective study, mobile phlebotomists collected whole blood, serum and a nasopharyngeal or oropharyngeal swab from each participant. Additional blood draws and questionnaires over an approximately two-month period could optionally be provided by prospective study participants. Prospective study blood samples were shipped either frozen or at room temperature before DNA extraction. Including cysteine and phenylalanine, the CDR3 has 17 amino acids. This entry keeps only the CDR3 DNA: 51 bases, framed from base 1. The germline V gene specifies LGHNA as CDR1 and YNFKEQ as CDR2. The germline V and J ends show losses of 4 bases and 4 bases respectively, and no gene match explains 9 bases of the junction.

TCRbeta CDR3 regions were amplified from genomic DNA using the immunoSEQ Assay, a bias-controlled multiplex PCR. Per the authors' processing: Nucleated cell counts per sample were estimated from amplification of reference gene primers within the assay. Sequence reads were collapsed and filtered to measure the absolute abundance of every unique TCRbeta CDR3 rearrangement. For each sample, productive Simpson clonality was calculated as the square root of Simpson's diversity index across productive rearrangements. Imported from immuneACCESS, the table was reduced by TCRdb to in-frame sequences with V and J called. These copies leave out some clones; in studies compared against another copy, an unresolved V gene accounts for under half, and the cause of the remainder is not known. V and J calls and clone size come straight from that table; D and trimming were deduced from the DNA. The sample table records about 220,000 clones; 90% of these occur just once. The top ten clonotypes cover more than 12% of the sample.

To note about this clone: Its antigen has not been determined. Base-call qualities are not available, and no considerably larger clone is one nucleotide away.

The sequence joins TRBV4-2 to TRBJ2-1, with 11 bases in between that match TRBD2. This TCR was recovered from a man aged 25 to 40 who had been exposed to COVID-19. The source material was PBMCs or T cells enriched from blood (not recorded which). The CDR3 protein sequence reads: CASSPHLAGGRYNEQFF. In nucleotides, the sequence is TGTGCCAGCAGCCCGCACTTAGCGGGGGGGCGTTACAATGAGCAGTTCTTC.